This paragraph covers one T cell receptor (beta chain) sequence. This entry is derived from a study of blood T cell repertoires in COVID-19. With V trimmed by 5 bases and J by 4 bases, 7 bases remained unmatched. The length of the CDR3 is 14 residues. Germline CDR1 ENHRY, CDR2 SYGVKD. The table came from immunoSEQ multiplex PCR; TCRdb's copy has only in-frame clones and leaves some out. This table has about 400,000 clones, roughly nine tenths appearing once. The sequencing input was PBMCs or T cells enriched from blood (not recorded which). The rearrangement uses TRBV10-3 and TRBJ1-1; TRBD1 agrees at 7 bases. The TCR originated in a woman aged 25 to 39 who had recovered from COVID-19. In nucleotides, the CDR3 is TGTGCCATCAGTAACCGGGACAGTACCACTGAAGCTTTCTTT. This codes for CAISNRDSTTEAFF.